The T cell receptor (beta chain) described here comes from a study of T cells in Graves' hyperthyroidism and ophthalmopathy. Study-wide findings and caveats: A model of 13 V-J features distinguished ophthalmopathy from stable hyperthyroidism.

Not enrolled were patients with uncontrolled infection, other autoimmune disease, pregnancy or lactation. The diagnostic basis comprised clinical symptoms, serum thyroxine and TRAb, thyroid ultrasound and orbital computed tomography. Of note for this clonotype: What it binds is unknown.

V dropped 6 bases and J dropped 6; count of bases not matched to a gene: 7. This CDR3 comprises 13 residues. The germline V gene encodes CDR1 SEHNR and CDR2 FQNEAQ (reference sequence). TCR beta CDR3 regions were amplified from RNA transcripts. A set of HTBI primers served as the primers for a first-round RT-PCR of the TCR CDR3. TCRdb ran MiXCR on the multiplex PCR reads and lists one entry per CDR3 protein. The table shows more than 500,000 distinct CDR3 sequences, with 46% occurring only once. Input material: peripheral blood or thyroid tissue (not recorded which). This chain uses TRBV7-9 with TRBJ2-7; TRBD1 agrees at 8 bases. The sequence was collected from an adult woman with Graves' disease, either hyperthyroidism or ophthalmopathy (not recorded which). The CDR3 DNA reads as TGTGCCAGCAGAAGACAGGGGCTTGGCGAGCAGTACTTC. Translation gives CASRRQGLGEQYF.